The 6 T cell receptor beta chains below were found in one sample sequenced in a study of T-cell memory formation after mild COVID-19. TCRdb passed the 5' RACE reads through MiXCR, listing each CDR3 protein once. The repertoire includes about 560,000 distinct CDR3 sequences, less than 25% of them detected once, and 7% to 9% sits in the top ten. Sequences were obtained from PBMCs or a T cell subset sorted from them (not recorded which). The source of these receptors is an adult woman who had mild COVID-19 (a few samples of this study predate the infection). Cell type and time point are not known.

The sample holds a few counts of this clonotype. V gene TRBV11-2 combines with J gene TRBJ2-2; 9 bases map to TRBD1. This CDR3 spans 16 amino acids. V lost 5 bases and J lost 1; bases outside the gene matches: 5. Germline V gene data show CDR1 as SGHAT and CDR2 as FQNNGV. For the CDR3, the DNA is TGTGCCAGCAGCACCTACAGGGGGCAGAACACCGGGGAGCTGTTTTTT. It encodes CASSTYRGQNTGELFF.

This clonotype has just a few counts. The rearrangement joins TRBV15 to TRBJ1-2; no reliable D call. Germline CDR1 reads LNHNV; CDR2 reads YYDKDF (reference sequence). V gave up 1 base and J gave up 6 bases, with 6 bases separating them. This CDR3 region has 12 residues. The CDR3 DNA reads as TGTGCCACCAGCAGAGGGTCGGATGGCTACACCTTC. Its protein is CATSRGSDGYTF.

The rearrangement links TRBV20-1 to TRBJ1-5, with TRBD1 matching 8 bases. The CDR3 sequence is 15 residues long. The junction had 14 bases not matched to a gene; V was cut back by 6 bases and J by 7 bases. In germline, CDR1 is DFQATT, CDR2 SNEGSKA (reference sequence). For the CDR3, the DNA is TGCAGTGCCCGCCCCGCCAGGGGGCGCAGCCAGCCCCAGCATTTT. Its translation: CSARPARGRSQPQHF.

This clonotype was detected a few times. The chain carries TRBV4-3 and TRBJ2-1; D tentatively reads TRBD1 or TRBD2 (5 bases each). V shed 3 bases and J shed 4 bases, with 16 bases lying between them. This CDR3 spans 16 amino acids. Germline lookup yields CDR1 LGHNA and CDR2 YSLEER. The CDR3 sequence is CASSHETLGEYNEQFF. The CDR3 DNA is TGCGCCAGCAGCCACGAAACATTGGGGGAGTACAATGAGCAGTTCTTC.

This clonotype was observed many times. The chain joins TRBV4-1 to TRBJ2-1; TRBD1 aligns across 9 bases. CDR3 length equals 14 residues. Germline V CDR1 and CDR2: MGHRA, YSYEKL. Losses at the gene ends were 3 bases for V and 7 bases for J; bases not matched to a gene: 4. The CDR3 DNA reads TGCGCCAGCAGCCAGCCGGGACAGGGAAATGAGCAGTTCTTC. Its protein is CASSQPGQGNEQFF.

The table lists this clonotype with a few counts. The chain joins TRBV10-3 to TRBJ1-1, with TRBD1 as a possible D gene (6 bases). Trimming cost V 1 base and J 5 bases, with 11 bases left between them. Germline CDR1 reads ENHRY; CDR2 reads SYGVKD. The CDR3 is 14 residues long. The CDR3 region is CAISEYREGTEAFF. The CDR3 coding sequence is TGTGCCATCAGTGAGTACAGGGAAGGTACTGAAGCTTTCTTT.